The 7 T cell receptor beta chains below were found in one sample sequenced in a study of cytotoxic CD8 clonotypes in ibrutinib-treated CLL. TCRdb keeps only in-frame clones here, not all; method: immunoSEQ multiplex PCR. The top ten hold 32% of the sample, which has about 50,000 clones, approximately 53% seen once. This sample comprised PBMCs, obtained after 12 months of ibrutinib treatment. These receptors originate from a human donor with chronic lymphocytic leukemia.

This clone occurred a few times. This chain uses TRBV29-1 with TRBJ2-1, with D unresolved. Trimming pared 2 bases from V and 1 base from J, leaving 3 bases between. The CDR3 is 12 residues long. In germline, CDR1 is SQVTM, CDR2 ANQGSEA. This CDR3 reads CSVEKSYNEQFF. The CDR3 DNA follows: TGCAGCGTTGAAAAGTCCTACAATGAGCAGTTCTTC.

This clone was recorded a few times. This rearrangement joins TRBV18 to TRBJ2-3; tentative D call: TRBD1 (5 bases). Germline V gene lookup returns CDR1 KGHSH and CDR2 LQKENI. Trimming pared 0 bases from V and 2 bases from J, leaving 9 bases between. The CDR3 runs to 15 residues. CDR3 nucleotide sequence: TGTGCCAGCTCACCACCGACAGCAATCACAGATACGCAGTATTTT. It codes for CASSPPTAITDTQYF.

In this sample, this clone turned up a few times. V usage is TRBV5-5 and J usage is TRBJ2-3; possibly TRBD1 for D (5 bases). The CDR3 has 15 residues. Germline V lookup: CDR1 SGHKS, CDR2 YYEKEE (reference sequence). V was cut by 4 bases and J by 4 bases, with 16 bases left in between. The CDR3: CASSLDTRAADTQYF. The CDR3 DNA is TGTGCCAGCAGCCTGGACACCCGGGCCGCAGATACGCAGTATTTT.

This clone was seen more than once but under ten times. The genes are TRBV7-2 and TRBJ2-5, with 8 nucleotides matching TRBD1. There are 14 residues in the CDR3. With 1 base clipped from V and 3 bases from J, the junction kept 1 base outside the gene matches. Germline V gene sequence: CDR1 SGHTA, CDR2 FQGNSA. The chain's CDR3 is CASSLGDRKETQYF. The CDR3 DNA sequence: TGTGCCAGCAGCTTAGGGGACAGGAAAGAGACCCAGTACTTC.

This clone is labeled as medium-sized. V gene TRBV27 combines with J gene TRBJ2-1, with D maybe TRBD2 (6 bases). V gave up 6 bases and J gave up 2 bases, with 14 bases separating them. Germline loops: CDR1 MNHEY, CDR2 SMNVEV (reference sequence). CDR3 size: 15 residues. The DNA of the CDR3 is TGTGCCAGCAGCCGCCGGCGGGAAACCTACAATGAGCAGTTCTTC. Translated: CASSRRRETYNEQFF.

A word on this clone: Other DNA sequences in the sample encode the same CDR3. The rearrangement joins TRBV7-2 to TRBJ2-1; D not resolved. This CDR3 is 15 amino acids long. Germline V gives CDR1 SGHTA, CDR2 FQGNSA. V was clipped by 3 bases and J by 0 bases, with 9 bases between them. CDR3 residues: CASSLALSSYNEQFF. The CDR3 DNA follows: TGTGCCAGCAGCTTGGCGCTCAGCTCCTACAATGAGCAGTTCTTC.

The genes are TRBV6-6 and TRBJ2-1; 8 nucleotides match TRBD2. The CDR3 spans 16 residues. Germline trimming cut 4 bases from V and 6 bases from J; bases unmatched to any gene: 11. Germline CDR1 MNHNY, CDR2 SVGAGI (reference sequence). Here the CDR3 DNA reads TGTGCCAGCAGTTCGCCCGGGACTAGATGGCGCAATGAGCAGTTCTTC. This translates into CASSSPGTRWRNEQFF.